The rows below give T cell receptor beta chains drawn from one sample of a study of CD8+ T cells in alopecia areata. Data came from immunoSEQ multiplex PCR; TCRdb stores just in-frame clones and leaves some out. The table shows over 100,000 clones, with roughly three fifths occurring only once. The specimen comprised CD8+ T cells sorted from blood, sampled at week 24, from a patient treated with tofacitinib. Source of these receptors: a human donor with alopecia areata. Both conserved end residues are trimmed from each CDR3. The D gene is left open where the match is weak. Rows may omit the clone size; those that give it use once, few, many or a size class.

14 | . | TRBD1 | TRBV4-1 | ASSQVQTGGNEKLF
12 | . | TRBD1 | TRBV29-1 | SVEVGGWSTEAF
12 | . | . | TRBV4-3 | ASSQDSQGYEQY
12 | . | . | TRBV4-1 | ASSTTQYQETQY
15 | . | . | TRBV7-3 | ASSLGPTESIEETQY
12 | . | . | TRBV6-5 | ASSYASGNSPLH
12 | once | TRBD1 | TRBV9 | ASSPRGADEKLF
13 | . | . | TRBV27 | ASSLSARPQETQY
12 | few | . | TRBV4-1 | ASSQGTAGNEQF
11 | . | . | TRBV13 | ASSLGGAGELF
12 | . | . | TRBV7-9 | ASSPAVTEETQY
13 | few | . | TRBV30 | AWSPGQGASYEQY
14 | . | TRBD2 | TRBV7-2 | ASSLDGLAGGREQY
14 | many | . | TRBV14 | ASSPRDRGWTDTQY
11 | . | . | TRBV9 | ASSPESTGELF
10 | . | . | TRBV18 | ASSPTRDEQY
13 | . | . | TRBV9 | ASSVGGASNQPQH
15 | . | TRBD1 | TRBV13 | ASSSSTGKQGAYEQY
12 | once | . | TRBV6-5 | ASSYGGRGNEQY
11 | . | TRBD1 | TRBV30 | AWGTGDRQPQH
10 | . | . | TRBV10-3 | AIATEAYEQY
11 | . | . | TRBV7-9 | ASSLPRTDTQY
12 | . | . | TRBV5-1 | ASSLEPANYGYT
13 | few | . | TRBV6-5 | ASSYREGLNSPLH
11 | few | TRBD1 | TRBV12-5 | ASGLYRGFEAF
11 | . | . | TRBV11-1 | ASSFGDSYEQY
12 | once | . | TRBV5-6 | ASSQGLENTEAF
13 | few | . | TRBV15 | ATSRDRVTSSEQF
12 | few | . | TRBV4-2 | ASSQDRDLDEQY
15 | few | TRBD1 | TRBV19 | ASSIGYGQGASQPQH
10 | few | . | TRBV5-6 | ASSPGLGKLF
15 | . | TRBD2 | TRBV4-3 | ASSQDYGGLASDTQY
12 | . | TRBD1 | TRBV29-1 | SVVGGQGVDEQF
13 | once | TRBD2 | TRBV27 | ASSEGLASSYEQY
12 | . | . | TRBV2 | ASSEGDGEETQY
11 | . | . | TRBV6-4 | ASSRTGTDTQY